This TCR beta chain was found in a study of early T cells in non-severe SARS-CoV-2 infection. Germline CDR1 MDHEN, CDR2 SYDVKM. The CDR3 is made up of 16 amino acids. J gave up 5 bases and V 3 bases, and 7 bases lay outside the gene matches. In the library, individual cDNA molecules carried attached unique molecular identifiers. Via MiXCR, TCRdb re-called the 5' RACE reads, giving one row per CDR3 protein. The data contain tens of thousands of distinct CDR3 sequences, 13% to 15% of them singletons. The V and J genes are TRBV28 and TRBJ2-3; TRBD2 matches at 11 bases. This receptor was identified in an adult who was a healthcare worker with PCR-confirmed SARS-CoV-2 infection or an uninfected control (not recorded which). The sample here was whole blood, taken at baseline. The CDR3 spells CASSFPLAGEVDTQYF. The DNA of the CDR3 is TGTGCCAGCAGTTTCCCACTAGCGGGAGAGGTAGATACGCAGTATTTT.